The rows below give T cell receptor beta chains drawn from one sample of a study of shared clonotypes between healthy human individuals. Measured with immunoSEQ multiplex PCR; TCRdb has only the in-frame clones, and not every one. The repertoire has 2.3 million or so clones, approximately 95% of them found once; the top ten carry under 0.45%. Input material: naive CD4+ T cells from PBMCs. These receptors came from a man aged 18 to 30 in good health. Some clones in this sample may be carry-over from other donors' samples. Each CDR3 is given with its conserved first and last residue.

V gene: TRBV7-3
J gene: TRBJ2-7
CDR3 protein: CASSPAVFGEQYF

V gene: TRBV7-9
J gene: TRBJ2-2
CDR3 protein: CASSAWGPGELFF

V gene: TRBV28
J gene: TRBJ2-7
CDR3 protein: CASSPGLADTGYEQYF

V gene: TRBV7-6
J gene: TRBJ2-1
CDR3 protein: CASSYGLPSSYNEQFF

V gene: TRBV18
J gene: TRBJ2-7
CDR3 protein: CASSPSRAGHEQYF

V gene: TRBV25-1
J gene: TRBJ2-3
CDR3 protein: CASSVTSGSRPDTQYF

V gene: TRBV6-1
J gene: TRBJ2-7
CDR3 protein: CASSEMGLSEQYF

V gene: TRBV7-3
J gene: TRBJ2-5
CDR3 protein: CASSLLPPGAWGETQYF

V gene: TRBV28
J gene: TRBJ2-5
CDR3 protein: CASSLGEGGMMRAQYF

V gene: TRBV7-8
J gene: TRBJ2-3
CDR3 protein: CASSRAAGTDTQYF

V gene: TRBV11-3
J gene: TRBJ2-2
CDR3 protein: CASSPLPLGLNTGELFF

V gene: TRBV1
J gene: TRBJ1-4
CDR3 protein: CTSSHGGTDYNEKLFF

V gene: TRBV9
J gene: TRBJ1-2
CDR3 protein: CASSVGPQGTGLNYGYTF

V gene: TRBV5-1
J gene: TRBJ2-7
CDR3 protein: CASSQGTGYEQYF

V gene: TRBV14
J gene: TRBJ1-1
CDR3 protein: CASSRRASRAFF

V gene: TRBV7-8
J gene: TRBJ2-5
CDR3 protein: CASSLVTTGGRETQYF

V gene: TRBV6-1
J gene: TRBJ2-7
CDR3 protein: CASTRGIAYEQYF

V gene: TRBV29-1
J gene: TRBJ2-2
CDR3 protein: CSVREAGDNTGELFF

V gene: TRBV16
J gene: TRBJ2-3
CDR3 protein: CASSRRTDTDTQYF

V gene: TRBV18
J gene: TRBJ2-3
CDR3 protein: CASSPSGSGTDTQYF

V gene: TRBV7-3
J gene: TRBJ2-7
CDR3 protein: CASSFVMSYEQYF

V gene: TRBV19
J gene: TRBJ2-4
CDR3 protein: CASSISRVTVTQNIQYF

V gene: TRBV2
J gene: TRBJ2-2
CDR3 protein: CASSLGRDTGELFF

V gene: TRBV6-8
J gene: TRBJ1-5
CDR3 protein: CASSYWAGGGNQPQHF

V gene: TRBV5-1
J gene: TRBJ1-2
CDR3 protein: CASSLAGRDGYTF

V gene: TRBV6-5
J gene: TRBJ2-3
CDR3 protein: CASSQRTGTDTQYF

V gene: TRBV7-9
J gene: TRBJ2-7
CDR3 protein: CASSLSVGEQYF

V gene: TRBV19
J gene: TRBJ2-6
CDR3 protein: CASSTRDGTAGHSGANVLTF

V gene: TRBV6-5
J gene: TRBJ1-6
CDR3 protein: CASSPPGLGSPLHF

V gene: TRBV28
J gene: TRBJ2-1
CDR3 protein: CASSFLRGVGNEQFF

V gene: TRBV5-4
J gene: TRBJ2-1
CDR3 protein: CASSFAGTSDNEQFF

V gene: TRBV2
J gene: TRBJ2-2
CDR3 protein: CASNPPGQGGLFF

V gene: TRBV11-2
J gene: TRBJ2-5
CDR3 protein: CASSSGVVSSGRLETQYF

V gene: TRBV5-1
J gene: TRBJ2-3
CDR3 protein: CASSLGQGRTDTQYF

V gene: TRBV5-1
J gene: TRBJ2-7
CDR3 protein: CASSLAREYEQYF

V gene: TRBV6-5
J gene: TRBJ2-5
CDR3 protein: CASTHSETQYF

V gene: TRBV5-1
J gene: TRBJ2-7
CDR3 protein: CASSLRPYEQYF

V gene: TRBV28
J gene: TRBJ1-2
CDR3 protein: CASSNRGGYTF

V gene: TRBV7-9
J gene: TRBJ2-7
CDR3 protein: CAIETGTYEQYF

V gene: TRBV28
J gene: TRBJ2-1
CDR3 protein: CASSFDTGRNEQFF

V gene: TRBV5-4
J gene: TRBJ1-2
CDR3 protein: CASSLDGSNYGYTF

V gene: TRBV13
J gene: TRBJ2-5
CDR3 protein: CASSFRRLDTRTGTQYF

V gene: TRBV6-5
J gene: TRBJ2-3
CDR3 protein: CASSYSGHSVPDTQYF

V gene: TRBV29-1
J gene: TRBJ2-3
CDR3 protein: CSVALGSTDTQYF